The T cell receptor beta chain under discussion was sequenced for a study of T cell responses to AZD1222 COVID-19 vaccine. Study information: Second-dose intervals near 4 or 12 weeks were combined.

Germline trimming cut 3 bases from V and 6 bases from J; bases unmatched to any gene: 3. Germline V gene lookup returns CDR1 SGHRS and CDR2 YFSETQ. The CDR3 loop spans 13 amino acids. TCRdb's table, derived via immunoSEQ multiplex PCR, lists solely in-frame clones and lacks some. The sample consists of over 150,000 clones, under 95% of them appearing once. The receptor was derived from an adult in good health. The gene calls are TRBV5-1 and TRBJ1-1; 9 nucleotides match TRBD1. Sequenced material: peripheral blood, taken on day 0 of AZD1222 vaccination. The CDR3 nucleotides read TGCGCCAGCAGCTCAACAGGGGGCGCTGAAGCTTTCTTT. Translated: CASSSTGGAEAFF.